Listed below are T cell receptor beta chains from one sample, sequenced in a study of T cells in Graves' hyperthyroidism and ophthalmopathy. TCRdb ran MiXCR on the multiplex PCR reads and lists one entry per CDR3 protein. The table shows hundreds of thousands of distinct CDR3 sequences, with 14% occurring only once. Sequenced input: blood. These receptors came from a young woman with Graves' hyperthyroidism that later progressed to Graves' ophthalmopathy. The CDR3 runs from the conserved cysteine through the conserved F or W. A D gene is named only where the DNA matches it firmly. Size values are once, few and many counts, or a class for expanded clones, and some rows have none.

j_call: TRBJ2-7; clone_size: NA; d_call: NA; v_call: TRBV9; cdr3_aa: CASSLIQRSSYEQYF; cdr3_nt: TGTGCCAGCAGCCTCATCCAGCGGAGCTCCTACGAGCAGTACTTC
j_call: TRBJ1-5; clone_size: few; d_call: NA; v_call: TRBV12-3/TRBV12-4; cdr3_aa: CASSFGEGLNHQPQHF; cdr3_nt: TGTGCCAGCAGTTTTGGTGAAGGGCTTAATCATCAGCCCCAGCATTTT
j_call: TRBJ2-5; clone_size: many; d_call: NA; v_call: TRBV20-1; cdr3_aa: CSALGAQETQYF; cdr3_nt: TGCAGTGCTCTCGGGGCGCAAGAGACCCAGTACTTC
j_call: TRBJ2-3; clone_size: NA; d_call: TRBD2; v_call: TRBV5-1; cdr3_aa: CASCFAGGTDTQYF; cdr3_nt: TGCGCCAGCTGTTTCGCGGGAGGAACAGATACGCAGTATTTT
j_call: TRBJ2-1; clone_size: many; d_call: NA; v_call: TRBV3-1; cdr3_aa: CASSQEFGPEQGGYEQFF; cdr3_nt: TGTGCCAGCAGCCAAGAGTTCGGGCCCGAGCAAGGGGGGTATGAGCAGTTCTTC
j_call: TRBJ2-1; clone_size: NA; d_call: TRBD2; v_call: TRBV20-1; cdr3_aa: CSARDGLLTSGRINEQFF; cdr3_nt: TGCAGTGCTAGAGACGGGCTTTTAACTAGCGGGAGAATCAATGAGCAGTTCTTC
j_call: TRBJ1-6; clone_size: few; d_call: TRBD1; v_call: TRBV6-1; cdr3_aa: CASSPAGQSDSPLHF; cdr3_nt: TGTGCCAGCAGCCCTGCGGGACAGAGCGATTCACCCCTCCACTTT
j_call: TRBJ2-6; clone_size: NA; d_call: NA; v_call: TRBV29-1; cdr3_aa: CSVAFSSGANVLTF; cdr3_nt: TGCAGCGTTGCCTTTTCCTCTGGGGCCAACGTCCTGACTTTC
j_call: TRBJ2-7; clone_size: many; d_call: NA; v_call: TRBV11-3; cdr3_aa: CASGDRDLARYF; cdr3_nt: TGTGCCAGCGGAGACCGGGACTTGGCCAGGTACTTC
j_call: TRBJ2-7; clone_size: few; d_call: TRBD2; v_call: TRBV6-1; cdr3_aa: CASIQTREARYEQYF; cdr3_nt: TGTGCCAGCATTCAAACCCGGGAGGCCCGCTACGAGCAGTACTTC
j_call: TRBJ1-5; clone_size: many; d_call: NA; v_call: TRBV6-1; cdr3_aa: CASSDSGNSNQPQHF; cdr3_nt: TGTGCCAGCAGTGACTCGGGAAACAGCAATCAGCCCCAGCATTTT
j_call: TRBJ1-2; clone_size: many; d_call: NA; v_call: TRBV2; cdr3_aa: CASSGAGDYGYTF; cdr3_nt: TGTGCCAGCAGTGGTGCGGGCGACTATGGCTACACCTTC
j_call: TRBJ1-1; clone_size: few; d_call: TRBD1; v_call: TRBV28; cdr3_aa: CAGRLSPGQDEAFF; cdr3_nt: TGTGCCGGCAGACTTTCCCCGGGACAGGACGAAGCTTTCTTT
j_call: TRBJ1-4; clone_size: many; d_call: NA; v_call: TRBV12-3/TRBV12-4; cdr3_aa: CASSLRQGRSNEKLFF; cdr3_nt: TGTGCCAGCAGTTTAAGGCAAGGGCGTTCTAATGAAAAACTGTTTTTT
j_call: TRBJ1-5; clone_size: many; d_call: TRBD1; v_call: TRBV6-1; cdr3_aa: CASRPRTGGVSNQPQHF; cdr3_nt: TGTGCCAGCAGACCCCGGACAGGAGGTGTGAGCAATCAGCCCCAGCATTTT
j_call: TRBJ1-3; clone_size: many; d_call: NA; v_call: TRBV4-2; cdr3_aa: CASSQDPGVGNTIYF; cdr3_nt: TGTGCCAGCAGCCAAGATCCAGGGGTCGGAAACACCATATATTTT
j_call: TRBJ2-1; clone_size: NA; d_call: TRBD2; v_call: TRBV6-5; cdr3_aa: CASSYRGGKMDEQFF; cdr3_nt: TGTGCCAGCAGTTACCGCGGGGGTAAAATGGATGAGCAGTTCTTC
j_call: TRBJ2-7; clone_size: NA; d_call: TRBD2; v_call: TRBV9; cdr3_aa: CASSEGGSSSYEQYF; cdr3_nt: TGTGCCAGCAGCGAGGGAGGGAGTTCCTCCTACGAGCAGTACTTC
j_call: TRBJ1-2; clone_size: many; d_call: NA; v_call: TRBV20-1; cdr3_aa: CSAMGKSRGDTYGYTF; cdr3_nt: TGCAGTGCCATGGGGAAGAGCCGAGGGGATACCTATGGCTACACCTTC
j_call: TRBJ1-6; clone_size: many; d_call: NA; v_call: TRBV7-2; cdr3_aa: CASSLGYNSPLHF; cdr3_nt: TGTGCCAGCAGCTTAGGCTATAATTCACCCCTCCACTTT
j_call: TRBJ1-1; clone_size: many; d_call: NA; v_call: TRBV5-6; cdr3_aa: CASSLARGTGTEAFF; cdr3_nt: TGTGCCAGCAGCTTGGCGAGGGGTACAGGGACTGAAGCTTTCTTT
j_call: TRBJ1-2; clone_size: many; d_call: NA; v_call: TRBV19; cdr3_aa: CASSTGPNYGYTF; cdr3_nt: TGTGCCAGTAGTACAGGGCCCAACTATGGCTACACCTTC
j_call: TRBJ1-4; clone_size: many; d_call: NA; v_call: TRBV9; cdr3_aa: CASSVAGGRGEKLFF; cdr3_nt: TGTGCCAGCAGCGTAGCTGGCGGGAGGGGTGAAAAACTGTTTTTT
j_call: TRBJ1-2; clone_size: many; d_call: NA; v_call: TRBV29-1; cdr3_aa: CSVGTGTYGYTF; cdr3_nt: TGCAGCGTTGGTACCGGGACCTATGGCTACACCTTC
j_call: TRBJ2-2; clone_size: many; d_call: NA; v_call: TRBV11-2; cdr3_aa: CASSLSSLDNTGELFF; cdr3_nt: TGTGCCAGCAGCCTCAGTAGTCTAGATAACACCGGGGAGCTGTTTTTT
j_call: TRBJ2-5; clone_size: many; d_call: NA; v_call: TRBV28; cdr3_aa: CASRETGILETQYF; cdr3_nt: TGTGCCAGCAGGGAAACAGGGATCCTCGAGACCCAGTACTTC
j_call: TRBJ2-3; clone_size: many; d_call: NA; v_call: TRBV7-3; cdr3_aa: CASSLTGTGFPDTQYF; cdr3_nt: TGTGCCAGCAGCTTAACGGGGACTGGGTTCCCAGATACGCAGTATTTT
j_call: TRBJ2-6; clone_size: many; d_call: NA; v_call: TRBV5-6; cdr3_aa: CASSYGSGANVLTF; cdr3_nt: TGTGCCAGCAGCTACGGGTCTGGGGCCAACGTCCTGACTTTC
j_call: TRBJ2-3; clone_size: many; d_call: TRBD2; v_call: TRBV7-2; cdr3_aa: CASSLRLAGEADTQYF; cdr3_nt: TGTGCCAGCAGCTTACGACTAGCGGGAGAGGCAGATACGCAGTATTTT
j_call: TRBJ2-1; clone_size: many; d_call: NA; v_call: TRBV11-3; cdr3_aa: CASSSEGGAYNEQFF; cdr3_nt: TGTGCCAGCAGCTCAGAGGGGGGGGCCTACAATGAGCAGTTCTTC
j_call: TRBJ2-3; clone_size: few; d_call: NA; v_call: TRBV6-5; cdr3_aa: CASSYTTDSSTDTQYF; cdr3_nt: TGTGCCAGCAGTTACACAACCGACAGTAGCACAGATACGCAGTATTTT
j_call: TRBJ1-2; clone_size: NA; d_call: NA; v_call: TRBV19; cdr3_aa: CASSILGLEGSGRNYGYTF; cdr3_nt: TGTGCCAGTAGTATTCTCGGGCTGGAGGGGAGCGGAAGGAACTATGGCTACACCTTC
j_call: TRBJ1-2; clone_size: many; d_call: NA; v_call: TRBV28; cdr3_aa: CASSLGAGVYGYTF; cdr3_nt: TGTGCCAGCAGTTTAGGGGCAGGGGTGTATGGCTACACCTTC
j_call: TRBJ2-2; clone_size: few; d_call: TRBD2; v_call: TRBV12-5; cdr3_aa: CASGLPPFVEREKVGELFF; cdr3_nt: TGTGCTAGTGGTTTGCCACCTTTTGTAGAGCGGGAGAAGGTCGGGGAGCTGTTTTTT
j_call: TRBJ2-1; clone_size: many; d_call: NA; v_call: TRBV27; cdr3_aa: CASHDVLDREDEQFF; cdr3_nt: TGTGCCAGCCACGACGTCCTAGACAGGGAGGATGAGCAGTTCTTC
j_call: TRBJ2-7; clone_size: many; d_call: TRBD1; v_call: TRBV20-1; cdr3_aa: CSARPYRDSSYEQYF; cdr3_nt: TGCAGTGCTAGGCCTTATCGGGACAGCTCCTACGAGCAGTACTTC
j_call: TRBJ1-4; clone_size: many; d_call: TRBD1; v_call: TRBV3-1; cdr3_aa: CASSQDQGEDEKLFF; cdr3_nt: TGTGCCAGCAGCCAAGACCAGGGGGAAGATGAAAAACTGTTTTTT
j_call: TRBJ2-2; clone_size: many; d_call: NA; v_call: TRBV18; cdr3_aa: CASSPPAAAAGELFF; cdr3_nt: TGTGCCAGCTCACCTCCGGCCGCGGCGGCCGGGGAGCTGTTTTTT